Included here is one TCR beta chain sequence, with context. What it binds is unknown. Regions amplified from RNA transcripts were the TCR beta CDR3 regions. TCR CDR3 regions were first amplified by RT-PCR with HTBI primers. TCRdb re-derived calls from the multiplex PCR reads in MiXCR, one entry per CDR3 protein. This repertoire shows 550,000 to 700,000 distinct CDR3 sequences, more than 45% found once; its top ten account for 15% to 20%. The sample originates from a study of T cells in Graves' hyperthyroidism and ophthalmopathy. Study-wide results and caveats: A model of 13 V-J features distinguished ophthalmopathy from stable hyperthyroidism. Within blood appeared most thyroid clonotypes that had expanded above 0.001.

The CDR3 consists of 14 residues. V shed 8 bases and J 6 bases; nucleotides not matched to a gene: 13. The germline V gene encodes CDR1 SQVTM and CDR2 ANQGSEA. The sequence came from an adult woman with Graves' disease, either hyperthyroidism or ophthalmopathy (not recorded which). Sequencing input: peripheral blood or thyroid tissue (not recorded which). This rearrangement joins TRBV29-1 to TRBJ2-7, with TRBD2 matching 10 bases. CDR3 nucleotides: TGCAGCTTTCTAGCGGGAGAAATTACCCCCGAGCAGTACTTC. Encoded protein: CSFLAGEITPEQYF.